These 27 T cell receptor beta chains originate from one sample sequenced in a study of metastatic and nonmetastatic thyroid tumors. TCRdb re-processed the PCR reads through MiXCR. The sample has tens of thousands of clones, 15% to 20% seen once. Before thyroid surgery, none of the patients had received any treatment. Sequences were obtained from blood. Receptor source: a male donor with papillary thyroid cancer or a benign thyroid nodule (not recorded which). Some clones in this sample may be carry-over from other donors' samples.

This clone was counted ten times or more. The chain employs TRBV28 and TRBJ1-2; D is undetermined. In germline, CDR1 is MDHEN, CDR2 SYDVKM. This CDR3 spans 16 amino acids. Trimming removed 4 bases from V and 4 bases from J, with 19 bases in between. The CDR3 here is CASSSLVRGGVYGYTF. In DNA, the CDR3 is TGTGCCAGCAGTTCGCTCGTCCGGGGTGGAGTCTATGGCTACACCTTC.

This clone showed up many times. This sequence joins TRBV18 and TRBJ1-5; D is unclear. The V gene's germline CDR1 is KGHSH and CDR2 LQKENI. Trimming stripped 8 bases from V and 5 bases from J, with 13 bases between. The CDR3 runs to 13 residues. CDR3 in amino acids: CASRTGSDQPQHF. Here the CDR3 DNA reads TGTGCCAGCAGGACGGGGTCTGATCAGCCCCAGCATTTT.

This clone was observed at least ten times. The J gene is TRBJ1-3, the V gene TRBV5-1; tentative D call: TRBD1 (5 bases). Germline CDR1 is SGHRS and CDR2 is YFSETQ. Trimming removed 1 base at V and 2 bases at J, with 13 bases between. This CDR3 is 16 amino acids long. CDR3: CASSLRQGVAGNTIYF. Written as DNA, the CDR3 is TGCGCCAGCAGCTTGAGGCAGGGAGTGGCTGGAAACACCATATATTTT.

Many counts were recorded for this clone. The chain has TRBV6-4 and TRBJ2-3; 11 nucleotides align to TRBD2. The CDR3 spans 15 residues. Germline V gives CDR1 MRHNA, CDR2 SNTAGT. The trim removed 3 bases at V and 2 bases at J, leaving 1 base unmatched. In nucleotides, the CDR3 is TGTGCCAGCAGTGATAGCGGGGGGGCCACAGATACGCAGTATTTT. Protein: CASSDSGGATDTQYF.

The sample holds a few counts of this clone. The chain couples TRBV5-6 to TRBJ2-7; perhaps TRBD1 as D (6 bases). The CDR3 contains 17 residues. V was shortened by 0 bases and J by 0 bases, with 16 bases between the two germline ends. Germline lookup yields CDR1 SGHDT and CDR2 YYEEEE. CDR3 sequence: CASSLVSGVLRSYEQYV. The DNA of the CDR3 is TGTGCCAGCAGCTTGGTTTCAGGGGTCCTTCGCTCCTACGAGCAGTACGTC.

This clone occurred many times. The chain joins TRBV6-1 to TRBJ2-5, with a possible D match to TRBD1 (6 bases). Germline V gives CDR1 MNHNS, CDR2 SASEGT. CDR3 length: 14 amino acids. The V gene lost 5 bases and the J gene lost 3 bases, with 13 bases spanning the gap. CDR3 amino acids: CASSFDRLKETQYF. The CDR3 region has the DNA TGTGCCAGCAGTTTCGACAGGTTAAAAGAGACCCAGTACTTC.

This clone was recorded at least ten times. The chain employs TRBV25-1 and TRBJ2-2, with a tentative D call TRBD1 (5 bases). The CDR3 runs 14 residues. CDR1 MGHDK and CDR2 SYGVNS come from the germline V gene. V lost 4 bases and J 5 bases, leaving 11 bases between the germline ends. As DNA, the CDR3 is TGTGCCAGCAGTGGGACACGTGAGACCGGGGAGCTGTTTTTT. Its translation is CASSGTRETGELFF.

A word on this clone: Given the absence of the conserved phenylalanine or tryptophan at the CDR3 end, a read error is likely. J is TRBJ1-3 and V is TRBV28; D uncertain. The CDR3 is 15 amino acids. Germline-derived CDR1 and CDR2 are MDHEN and SYDVKM. V lost 6 bases to trimming and J lost 6 bases, with 18 bases between them. CDR3 in DNA: TGTGCCAGCAGACCTGCCCCCCGGGCTGCAAACACCATATATTCT. Translated, it gives CASRPAPRAANTIYS.

The chain employs TRBV19 and TRBJ2-7; tentative D call: TRBD2 (5 bases). CDR3 length: 15 residues. Trimming left V 5 bases short and J 3 bases short, with 17 bases between. Germline V gene data show CDR1 as LNHDA and CDR2 as SQIVND (reference sequence). The CDR3 sequence: CASSYRTGCYYEQYF. The DNA of the CDR3 is TGTGCCAGTAGTTATCGGACGGGGTGCTACTACGAGCAGTACTTC.

This clone was seen ten or more times. The chain joins TRBV20-1 to TRBJ1-1; tentative D call: TRBD1 (6 bases). The germline V gene encodes CDR1 DFQATT and CDR2 SNEGSKA (reference sequence). The V and J ends lost 6 bases and 2 bases respectively, with 13 bases between them. This CDR3 contains 13 residues. For the CDR3, the DNA is TGCAGTGCCGGCGGGGGGGCAAACACTGAAGCTTTCTTT. This translates into CSAGGGANTEAFF.

The chain is built from TRBV5-4 and TRBJ2-1; 12 nucleotides line up with TRBD2. From germline, CDR1 is SGHNT and CDR2 YYREEE (reference sequence). The junction had 15 bases not matched to a gene; V was cut back by 0 bases and J by 5 bases. The CDR3 totals 20 residues. CDR3 in amino acids: CASSLGLAGVLGDLDNEQFF. In DNA form, the CDR3 reads TGTGCCAGCAGCTTGGGACTAGCGGGAGTATTGGGGGATCTCGACAATGAGCAGTTCTTC.

In regard to this clone: A read error is possible here, since a much larger clone lies one base away. V is TRBV20-1 and J is TRBJ2-3, with D unresolved. Germline V gene sequence: CDR1 DFQATT, CDR2 SNEGSKA (reference sequence). V shed 5 bases and J shed 0 bases, with 15 bases lying between them. The CDR3 has 15 residues. CDR3 loop: CSAPPRVTSTDTQYF. CDR3 nucleotide sequence: TGCAGTGCTCCCCCCCGGGTGACAAGCACAGATACGCAGTATTTT.

This clone came up many times. The V and J genes are TRBV11-3 and TRBJ2-3; D unresolved. The CDR3 contains 13 residues. Trimming removed 1 base at V and 3 bases at J, with 5 bases between. CDR1 SGHNT and CDR2 YENEEA come from the germline V gene. The chain's CDR3 is CASSLAPTDTQYF. CDR3 nucleotide sequence: TGTGCCAGCAGCTTAGCCCCTACAGATACGCAGTATTTT.

This clone was recorded many times. This chain connects TRBV4-2 to TRBJ1-1; D gene ambiguous. Germline V gene data show CDR1 as LGHNA and CDR2 as YNFKEQ. V lost 4 bases and J 2 bases, leaving 20 bases between the germline ends. This CDR3 comprises 17 residues. CDR3 sequence reads: CASSPSGEHSVNTEAFF. CDR3 coding DNA: TGTGCCAGCAGCCCTTCTGGAGAGCACTCAGTTAACACTGAAGCTTTCTTT.

Note on this clone: Since a much larger clone is just one base distant, this may be a read error. V is TRBV19 and J is TRBJ2-5, with D perhaps TRBD2 (6 bases). The CDR3 length is 17 residues. Trimming removed 4 bases from V and 5 bases from J, with 23 bases in between. Germline values: CDR1 LNHDA, CDR2 SQIVND (reference sequence). CDR3 in amino acids: CASSNPGDPWAGETQYF. The DNA of the CDR3 is TGTGCCAGTAGTAATCCGGGGGACCCGTGGGCGGGCGAGACCCAGTACTTC.

This clone was recorded many times. This chain connects TRBV19 to TRBJ2-2; D perhaps matches TRBD1 (5 bases). Germline CDR1 LNHDA, CDR2 SQIVND (reference sequence). The germline V and J ends were trimmed by 2 bases and 4 bases, with 17 bases remaining between them. The CDR3 is 17 amino acids. CDR3 bases: TGTGCCAGTAGTATAAAGGGCCTCCAGGGCCCCACCGGGGAGCTGTTTTTT. It encodes CASSIKGLQGPTGELFF.

The gene calls are TRBV7-2 and TRBJ2-7, with TRBD1 matching over 8 bases. V was pared by 3 bases and J by 4 bases, with 5 bases of the junction left unmatched. The CDR3 is 14 residues long. Germline values: CDR1 SGHTA, CDR2 FQGNSA. The DNA for the CDR3 is TGTGCCAGCAGCTTGGCAGGGGGCCCATACGAGCAGTACGTC. Translated, it gives CASSLAGGPYEQYV.

This clone was seen repeatedly, ten times or more. Other DNA sequences in this specimen translate into the identical CDR3. The chain is built from TRBV9 and TRBJ1-1; 7 bases are a match to TRBD1. J was trimmed by 1 base and V by 4 bases; bases with no gene match: 16. Germline assignment: CDR1 SGDLS and CDR2 YYNGEE. This CDR3 spans 18 amino acids. Here the CDR3 reads CASSKGAGWVSGNTEAFF. CDR3 DNA: TGTGCCAGCAGCAAGGGGGCAGGGTGGGTTTCAGGGAACACTGAAGCTTTCTTT.

Many counts were recorded for this clone. The V call is TRBV7-2, the J call TRBJ2-1; 9 bases match TRBD2. The J segment lost 3 bases and the V segment lost 3 bases, leaving 9 bases of the junction unmatched. The CDR3 length is 17 residues. CDR1 is SGHTA and CDR2 is FQGNSA in the germline V gene. CDR3 amino acids: CASSFSLAGGYYNEQFF. As DNA, the CDR3 is TGTGCCAGCAGCTTTTCTTTGGCGGGAGGGTACTACAATGAGCAGTTCTTC.

This clone came up a few times. This may be a read error, as it is one base from a much larger clone. The chain uses TRBV5-1 and TRBJ2-5; D remains ambiguous. Trimming cost V 0 bases and J 4 bases, with 10 bases left between them. Germline V gene sequence: CDR1 SGHRS, CDR2 YFSETQ. The CDR3 is 14 amino acids. CDR3 sequence (DNA): TGCGCCAGCAGCTTGGTGTCGTTAGGAGAGACCCAGTACTTC. It yields the protein CASSLVSLGETQYF.

As for this clone: Mismatch with germline at one junction end may stem from a read error. The chain is built from TRBV12-3 or TRBV12-4 and TRBJ2-6; 8 positions match TRBD1. The CDR3 is made up of 17 amino acids. The CDR3 region has the DNA TGTGCCAGCAGTATACCACAGGGGGAATCTGGGGCCAACTTCCTGACTTTC. Its protein is CASSIPQGESGANFLTF.

The table lists this clone with many counts. The J gene is TRBJ2-3, the V gene TRBV9; tentative D call: TRBD1 (6 bases). V lost 5 bases, J lost 6 bases, and 19 bases lay in between. This CDR3 has 15 amino acids. Germline V gives CDR1 SGDLS, CDR2 YYNGEE. This chain's CDR3 is CASSLTGTKGDTQYF. CDR3 in DNA: TGTGCCAGCAGTTTGACCGGGACAAAAGGGGATACGCAGTATTTT.

The sample holds many counts of this clone. The gene calls are TRBV28 and TRBJ1-2; no clear D gene. This CDR3 contains 14 residues. Trimming pared 2 bases from V and 4 bases from J, leaving 11 bases between. CDR1 is MDHEN, CDR2 SYDVKM, per germline. The CDR3 here is CASSLREALYGYTF. CDR3 in DNA: TGTGCCAGCAGTTTACGCGAGGCCCTCTATGGCTACACCTTC.

The sample holds a few counts of this clone. Given a much more abundant clone one base away, this may be a read error. The conserved final phenylalanine or tryptophan is absent from the CDR3, which likely points to a read error. The DNA is omitted, as the CDR3 cannot be located on it reliably, and the CDR3 follows TCRdb's listing. The J gene is TRBJ1-5, the V gene TRBV6-1; TRBD1 is taken as the D call from the table, unchecked against the DNA. Germline V gene sequence: CDR1 MNHNS, CDR2 SASEGT. The CDR3 spans 15 residues, counting both ends. The CDR3 protein is CASSEVTGTSQPHHL.

The chain links TRBV9 to TRBJ1-2; D unclear. V lost 4 bases and J 0 bases, leaving 16 bases between the germline ends. CDR3 size: 16 residues. Germline loops: CDR1 SGDLS, CDR2 YYNGEE. CDR3 protein: CASSREWVRSNYGYTF. The CDR3 coding sequence is TGTGCCAGCAGCCGGGAGTGGGTCCGGTCTAACTATGGCTACACCTTC.

This clone was observed many times. The chain uses TRBV13 and TRBJ2-1, with a tentative D call TRBD2 (6 bases). CDR1 and CDR2 from the germline V gene are PRHDT and FYEKMQ (reference sequence). The CDR3 extends over 16 amino acids. Trimming took 1 base from V and 9 from J, leaving 19 bases between them. The CDR3 is CASSLVGGTRGSEQFF. CDR3 nucleotides: TGTGCCAGCAGCTTAGTTGGAGGGACCCGGGGTAGTGAGCAGTTCTTC.

This clone was picked up many times. A much larger clone differs by one base, so this may be a read error. The chain uses TRBV25-1 and TRBJ2-2; unclear D gene. Trimming shortened V by 1 base and J by 5 bases, and 8 bases separated the two germline ends. CDR1 is MGHDK, CDR2 SYGVNS, per germline. The CDR3 consists of 14 residues. The CDR3 protein is CASSESSPTGELFF. The CDR3 DNA sequence: TGTGCCAGCAGTGAATCCAGTCCGACCGGGGAGCTGTTTTTT.